This record concerns one TCR beta chain sequence. This clone was found once. The clone's antigen remains unknown. Nothing much larger sits one base from this clone, and base qualities are not available. These data originate in a study of shared clonotypes between healthy human individuals (dated by TCRdb to about 2020). With regard to the full study: Three men and a couple of women, aged 18 to 49 years, made up the cohort. Blood TCR repertoires of five healthy adults were deeply sequenced to estimate repertoire size and the extent of clonotype sharing between individuals. Between about 0.94 and 8.9 billion PBMCs per donor were obtained by leukapheresis. Different laboratories and diverse techniques were used to prepare libraries and sequence TCR repertoires, to increase sequencing depth and limit assay-specific biases.

From the cysteine through the phenylalanine, the CDR3 covers 13 amino acids. Left in the record is the CDR3 DNA by itself, 39 bases read in frame from the first base. For CDR1 and CDR2, the germline V gene lists SGHVS and FQNEAQ. Trimming removed 5 bases from V and 6 bases from J, leaving 14 bases between the germline ends. Broader findings and caveats from the paper: Sampling was restricted to blood, and TCR repertoires in tissue are likely to differ from TCR repertoires in blood. The small number of donors limited the genetic and exposure-history diversity represented. Pairwise subsampling led to the expectation that sequencing depth would affect the degree of clonotype sharing among donors.

Using the deep immunoSEQ assay, TCR CDR3 regions were amplified from genomic DNA by multiplex PCR. Genomic DNA extracted from each cell subset was distributed evenly over all wells of several immunoSEQ 96-well plates, and each plate served as one replicate. For unsorted PBMC, 250 to 350 ng of genomic DNA, equivalent to about 30,000 T cell genomes, went into each replicate PCR. Ten immunoSEQ deep assay plates were used to sequence the unsorted PBMC genomic DNA. Purified libraries were measured with a Qubit 3.0 fluorometer, size-checked on a Bioanalyzer 2100, and measured again with the KAPA Library Quantification kit. Every immunoSEQ 96-well plate was sequenced on a dedicated single-read 150-cycle Illumina NextSeq 550 flow cell. Regarding the original processing steps: Because the immunoSEQ output included only junctional sequences and no quality scores, the filtering could not be the same as the filtering used for full-length reads. To assign V/J genes and CDR3, sequences were annotated against IMGT germline references using PyIR, a Python wrapper for IgBLAST v1.9. Any read was removed if the V/J assignment was weak (E-value above 1e-6), the CDR3 was missing, or the read contained stop codons, out-of-frame junctions, or ambiguous translated residues. V3J clonotypes were defined by identical inferred V gene, J gene, and CDR3 amino acid sequence. To compute the percentage overlap between repertoires, the number of shared unique clonotypes was divided by the size of the smaller repertoire. Richness of each repertoire was evaluated using RTK rarefaction, the Chao1 estimator, and Recon v2.1 estimates of unobserved clonotypes. TCRdb obtained this table from immuneACCESS and retained in-frame rearrangements with V and J assigned. These tables miss some clones; where compared with another copy, unresolved V genes account for less than half of the shortfall, and the remainder is unexplained. V and J calls and clone size are copied from that table; D and trimming were computed from the DNA. The sample has about 460,000 clones on record, approximately 77% of them singletons. Of the sample, approximately 12% falls within the top ten clones.

The donors were healthy, HIV-negative adults with no recently reported acute infections or vaccinations. Only Caucasian adults living in Nashville, Tennessee, USA were represented among the donors. In the unsorted samples, tens of millions of PBMCs were counted, and genomic DNA was extracted using the QIAamp DNA Blood Mini kit. After blood collection by leukapheresis, PBMCs were isolated using Ficoll-Histopaque density gradient centrifugation and then cryopreserved in the vapor phase of liquid nitrogen. The TCR sequence derives from a woman between 40 and 50 years old in good health. Some clones in this sample may be carry-over from other donors' samples. Material: PBMCs. The V and J genes are TRBV7-8 and TRBJ2-7, and perhaps TRBD2 as D gene, on 5 matching bases. The bases read TGTGCCAGCAGCCCCGGAAGGAGGTCCGAGCAGTACTTC. Its translation is CASSPGRRSEQYF.